Listed here is a single TCR beta chain. Germline is not matched at one junction end, which may reflect a read error. The template was RNA from unsorted bulk tissue. This non-tumor lung sample came from over 3 cm beyond the tumor edge. Germline lookup yields CDR1 DFQATT and CDR2 SNEGSKA (reference sequence). The CDR3 sequence is 14 residues long. Three rounds of nested PCR, following a modified ARM-PCR protocol, produced the TCRbeta library. Using its own MiXCR run on the multiplex PCR reads, TCRdb lists one record per CDR3 protein. The sample has approximately 90,000 distinct CDR3 sequences; roughly three quarters are singletons. The sample belongs to a study of tumor and adjacent non-tumor tissue in lung cancer.

The TCR originated in a woman aged 50 to 60 with non-small cell lung cancer. The chain recombines TRBV20-1 with TRBJ2-7; 11 bases align to TRBD1. Material: distant non-tumor lung tissue. The CDR3, as DNA: TGCAGTGCCAGTCCAGGACAGGGGGCCTACGAGCGGTACTTC. Amino acid sequence: CSASPGQGAYERYF.